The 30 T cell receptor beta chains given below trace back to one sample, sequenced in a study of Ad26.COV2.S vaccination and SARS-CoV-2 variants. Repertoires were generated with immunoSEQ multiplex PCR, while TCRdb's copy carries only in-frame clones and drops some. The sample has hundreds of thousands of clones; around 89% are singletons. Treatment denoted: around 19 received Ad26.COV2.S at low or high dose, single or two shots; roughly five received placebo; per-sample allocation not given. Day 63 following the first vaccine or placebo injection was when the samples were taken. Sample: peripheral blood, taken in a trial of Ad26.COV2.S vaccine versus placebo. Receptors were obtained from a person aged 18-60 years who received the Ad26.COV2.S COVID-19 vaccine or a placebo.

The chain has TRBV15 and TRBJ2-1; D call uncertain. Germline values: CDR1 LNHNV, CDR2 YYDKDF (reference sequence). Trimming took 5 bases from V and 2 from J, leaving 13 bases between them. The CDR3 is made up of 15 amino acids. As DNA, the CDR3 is TGTGCCACCAGCGATGGGCGCTCGACCTACAATGAGCAGTTCTTC. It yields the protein CATSDGRSTYNEQFF.

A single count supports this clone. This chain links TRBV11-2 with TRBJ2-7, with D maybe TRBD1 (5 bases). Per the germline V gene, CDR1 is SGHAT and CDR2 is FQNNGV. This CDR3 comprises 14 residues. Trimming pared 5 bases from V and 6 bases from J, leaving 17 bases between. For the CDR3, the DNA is TGTGCCAGCAGCCGTTTCCAGGGTTGGGGCGAGCAGTACTTC. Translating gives CASSRFQGWGEQYF.

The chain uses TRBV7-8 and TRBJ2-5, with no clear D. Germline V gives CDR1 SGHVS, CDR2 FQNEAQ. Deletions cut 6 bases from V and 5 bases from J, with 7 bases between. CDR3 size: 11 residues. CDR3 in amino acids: CASSTGETQYF. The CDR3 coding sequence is TGTGCCAGCAGTACCGGGGAGACCCAGTACTTC.

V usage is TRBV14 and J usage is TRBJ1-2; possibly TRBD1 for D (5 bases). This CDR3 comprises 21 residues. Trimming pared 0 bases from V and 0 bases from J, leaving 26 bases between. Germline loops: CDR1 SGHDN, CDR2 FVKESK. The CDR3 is CASSQDFFRWQGAEANYGYTF. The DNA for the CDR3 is TGTGCCAGCAGCCAAGATTTCTTCAGATGGCAGGGAGCCGAAGCTAACTATGGCTACACCTTC.

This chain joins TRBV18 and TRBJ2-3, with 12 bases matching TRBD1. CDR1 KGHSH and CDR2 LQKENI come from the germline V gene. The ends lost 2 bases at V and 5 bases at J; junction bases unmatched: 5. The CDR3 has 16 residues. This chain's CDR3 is CASSPLGQGAGDTQYF. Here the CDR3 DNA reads TGTGCCAGCTCACCATTGGGACAGGGGGCTGGAGATACGCAGTATTTT. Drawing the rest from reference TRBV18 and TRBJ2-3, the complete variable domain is NAGVMQNPRHLVRRRGQEARLRCSPMKGHSHVYWYRQLPEEGLKFMVYLQKENIIDESGMPKERFSAEFPKEGPSILRIQQVVRGDSAAYFCASSPLGQGAGDTQYFGPGTRLTVL.

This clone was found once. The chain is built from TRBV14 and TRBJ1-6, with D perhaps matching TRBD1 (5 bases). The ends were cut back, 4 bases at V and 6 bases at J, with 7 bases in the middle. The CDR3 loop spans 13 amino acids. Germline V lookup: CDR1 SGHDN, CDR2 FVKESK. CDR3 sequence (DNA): TGTGCCAGCAGCCGAGACAGTAATTCACCCCTCCACTTT. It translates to CASSRDSNSPLHF.

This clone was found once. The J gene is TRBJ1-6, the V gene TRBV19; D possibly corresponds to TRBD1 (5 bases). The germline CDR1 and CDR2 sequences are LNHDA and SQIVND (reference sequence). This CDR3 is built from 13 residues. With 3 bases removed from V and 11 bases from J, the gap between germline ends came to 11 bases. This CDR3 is CASSIAGNAPLHF. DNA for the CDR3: TGTGCCAGTAGTATTGCAGGGAATGCACCCCTCCACTTT. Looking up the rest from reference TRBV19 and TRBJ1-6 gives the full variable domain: DGGITQSPKYLFRKEGQNVTLSCEQNLNHDAMYWYRQDPGQGLRLIYYSQIVNDFQKGDIAEGYSVSREKKESFPLTVTSAQKNPTAFYLCASSIAGNAPLHFGNGTRLTVT.

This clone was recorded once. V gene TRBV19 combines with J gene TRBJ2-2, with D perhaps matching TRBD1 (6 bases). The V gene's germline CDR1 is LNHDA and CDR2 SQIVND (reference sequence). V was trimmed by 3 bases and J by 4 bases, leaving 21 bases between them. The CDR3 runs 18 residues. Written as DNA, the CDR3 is TGTGCCAGTAGTATTGGGTTGCAGGGGTTGCGAGTCACCGGGGAGCTGTTTTTT. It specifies CASSIGLQGLRVTGELFF.

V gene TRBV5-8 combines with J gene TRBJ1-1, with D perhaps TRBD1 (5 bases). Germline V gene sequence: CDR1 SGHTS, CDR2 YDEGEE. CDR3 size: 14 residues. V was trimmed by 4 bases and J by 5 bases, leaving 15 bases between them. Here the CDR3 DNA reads TGTGCCAGCAGCCCCCAGGGCTGGAATACTGAAGCTTTCTTT. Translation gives CASSPQGWNTEAFF.

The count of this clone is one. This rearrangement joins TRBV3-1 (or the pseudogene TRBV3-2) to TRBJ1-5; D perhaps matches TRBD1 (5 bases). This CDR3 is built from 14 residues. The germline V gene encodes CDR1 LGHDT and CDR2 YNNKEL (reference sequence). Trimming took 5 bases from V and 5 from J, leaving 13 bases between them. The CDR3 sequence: CASSSGTEDQPQHF. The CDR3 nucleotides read TGTGCCAGCAGCTCAGGGACTGAGGATCAGCCCCAGCATTTT.

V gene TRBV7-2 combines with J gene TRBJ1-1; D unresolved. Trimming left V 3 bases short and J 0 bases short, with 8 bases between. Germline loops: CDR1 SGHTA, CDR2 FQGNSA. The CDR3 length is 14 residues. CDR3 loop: CASSLAGLNTEAFF. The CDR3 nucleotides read TGTGCCAGCAGCTTGGCAGGACTGAACACTGAAGCTTTCTTT. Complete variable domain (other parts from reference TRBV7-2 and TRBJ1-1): GAGVSQSPSNKVTEKGKDVELRCDPISGHTALYWYRQSLGQGLEFLIYFQGNSAPDKSGLPSDRFSAERTGGSVSTLTIQRTQQEDSAVYLCASSLAGLNTEAFFGQGTRLTVV.

The CDR3 region is CASSGVRVNTEAFF. The CDR3 DNA sequence: TGTGCCAGCAGTGGGGTCAGAGTGAACACTGAAGCTTTCTTT. The J gene is TRBJ1-1, the V gene TRBV2; D is unclear. Trimming pared 4 bases from V and 0 bases from J, leaving 9 bases between. CDR3 length: 14 residues. The V gene's germline CDR1 is SNHLY and CDR2 FYNNEI.

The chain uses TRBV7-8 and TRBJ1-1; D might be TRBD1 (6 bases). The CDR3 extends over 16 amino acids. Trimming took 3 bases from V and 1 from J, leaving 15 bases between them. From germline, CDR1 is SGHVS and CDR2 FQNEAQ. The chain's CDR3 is CASSLTYRAPNTEAFF. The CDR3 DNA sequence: TGTGCCAGCAGCTTGACTTACAGGGCCCCGAACACTGAAGCTTTCTTT.

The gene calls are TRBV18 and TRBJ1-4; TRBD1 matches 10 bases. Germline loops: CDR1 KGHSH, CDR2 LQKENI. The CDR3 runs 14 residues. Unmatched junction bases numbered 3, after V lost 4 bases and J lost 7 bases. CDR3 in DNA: TGTGCCAGCTCACGACAGGGGGCCGGTGAAAAACTGTTTTTT. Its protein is CASSRQGAGEKLFF.

The DNA of the CDR3 is TGCGCCAGCAGTGAGTCCCAGCGGGGAAAAAACATTCAGTACTTC. Amino acid sequence: CASSESQRGKNIQYF. This chain links TRBV10-2 with TRBJ2-4, with 7 bases fitting TRBD2. The CDR3 spans 15 residues. CDR1 and CDR2 from the germline V gene are WSHSY and SAAADI. V gave up 0 bases and J gave up 4 bases; unmatched junction bases: 3.

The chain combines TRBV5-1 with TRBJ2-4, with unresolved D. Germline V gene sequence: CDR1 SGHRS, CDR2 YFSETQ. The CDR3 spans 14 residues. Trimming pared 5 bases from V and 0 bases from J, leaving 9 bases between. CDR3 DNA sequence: TGCGCCAGCAGAGGGAATCTAGCCAAAAACATTCAGTACTTC. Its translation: CASRGNLAKNIQYF.

CDR3 DNA: TGTGCCAGCAGCGAGACCTGGGGAACTGAAGCTTTCTTT. Its translation: CASSETWGTEAFF. V gene TRBV9 combines with J gene TRBJ1-1; D unclear. This CDR3 has 13 residues. V was cut by 3 bases and J by 5 bases, with 11 bases left in between. Germline V gene sequence: CDR1 SGDLS, CDR2 YYNGEE.

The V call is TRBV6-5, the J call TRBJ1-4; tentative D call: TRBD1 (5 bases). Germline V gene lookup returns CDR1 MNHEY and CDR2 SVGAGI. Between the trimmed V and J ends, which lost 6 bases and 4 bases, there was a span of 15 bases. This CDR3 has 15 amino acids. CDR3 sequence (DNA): TGTGCCAGCAGCAGTCGGGACGACGGTAATGAAAAACTGTTTTTT. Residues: CASSSRDDGNEKLFF.

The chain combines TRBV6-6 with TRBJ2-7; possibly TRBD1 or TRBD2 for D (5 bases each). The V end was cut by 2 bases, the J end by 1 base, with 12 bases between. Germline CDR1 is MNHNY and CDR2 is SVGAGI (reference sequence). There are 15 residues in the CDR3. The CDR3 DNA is TGTGCCAGCAGTTACCCAGGGAGTGGTTCCTACGAGCAGTACTTC. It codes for CASSYPGSGSYEQYF.

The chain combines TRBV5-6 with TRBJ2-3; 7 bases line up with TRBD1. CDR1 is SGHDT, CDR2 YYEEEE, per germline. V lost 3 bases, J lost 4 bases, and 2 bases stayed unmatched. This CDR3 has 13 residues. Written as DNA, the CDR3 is TGTGCCAGCAGCTGGGACAGATCAGATACGCAGTATTTT. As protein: CASSWDRSDTQYF. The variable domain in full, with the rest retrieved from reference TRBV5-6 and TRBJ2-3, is DAGVTQSPTHLIKTRGQQVTLRCSPKSGHDTVSWYQQALGQGPQFIFQYYEEEERQRGNFPDRFSGHQFPNYSSELNVNALLLGDSALYLCASSWDRSDTQYFGPGTRLTVL.

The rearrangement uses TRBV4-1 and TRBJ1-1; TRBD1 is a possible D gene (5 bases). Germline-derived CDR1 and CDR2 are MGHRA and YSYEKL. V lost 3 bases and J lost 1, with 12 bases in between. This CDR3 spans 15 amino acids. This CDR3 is CASSHGHQRNTEAFF. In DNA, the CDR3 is TGCGCCAGCAGCCATGGACATCAGAGGAACACTGAAGCTTTCTTT.

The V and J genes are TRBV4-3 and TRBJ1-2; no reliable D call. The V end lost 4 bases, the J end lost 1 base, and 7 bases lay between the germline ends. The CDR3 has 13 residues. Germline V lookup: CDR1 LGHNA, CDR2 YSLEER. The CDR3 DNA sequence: TGCGCCAGCAGCCCCGCCAATAACTATGGCTACACCTTC. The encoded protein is CASSPANNYGYTF.

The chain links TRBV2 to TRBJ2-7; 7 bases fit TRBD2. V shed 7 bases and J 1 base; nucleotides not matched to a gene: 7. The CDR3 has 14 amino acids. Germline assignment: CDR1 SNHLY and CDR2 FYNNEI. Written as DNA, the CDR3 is TGTGCCAGCATTCCGGGAGGCACTTCCTACGAGCAGTACTTC. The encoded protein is CASIPGGTSYEQYF.

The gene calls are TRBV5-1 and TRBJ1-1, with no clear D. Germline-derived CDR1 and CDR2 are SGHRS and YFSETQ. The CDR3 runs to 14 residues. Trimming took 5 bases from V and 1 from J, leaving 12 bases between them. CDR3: CASSFYGSNTEAFF. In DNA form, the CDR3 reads TGCGCCAGCAGTTTCTATGGATCGAACACTGAAGCTTTCTTT.

Here the CDR3 reads CASTENEKLFF. Written as DNA, the CDR3 is TGTGCCAGCACAGAGAATGAAAAACTGTTTTTT. The V call is TRBV6-5, the J call TRBJ1-4; D not resolved. Germline V gene data show CDR1 as MNHEY and CDR2 as SVGAGI. V lost 7 bases to trimming and J lost 5 bases, with 5 bases between them. CDR3 length: 11 residues.

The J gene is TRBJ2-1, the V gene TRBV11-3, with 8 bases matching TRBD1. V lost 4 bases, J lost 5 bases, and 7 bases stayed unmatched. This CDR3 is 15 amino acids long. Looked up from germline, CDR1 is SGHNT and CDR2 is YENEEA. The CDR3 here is CASSSRTGLNNEQFF. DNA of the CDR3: TGTGCCAGCAGCTCCCGGACAGGGCTTAACAATGAGCAGTTCTTC.

The CDR3, as DNA: TGTGCCAGCAGCAAAAACAGGGGCGTGCAGACCCAGTACTTC. Protein sequence: CASSKNRGVQTQYF. This sequence joins TRBV21-1 and TRBJ2-5; the tabulated D call, TRBD1, remains unverified against the DNA. TRBV21-1 is annotated as a pseudogene. This CDR3 spans 14 amino acids.

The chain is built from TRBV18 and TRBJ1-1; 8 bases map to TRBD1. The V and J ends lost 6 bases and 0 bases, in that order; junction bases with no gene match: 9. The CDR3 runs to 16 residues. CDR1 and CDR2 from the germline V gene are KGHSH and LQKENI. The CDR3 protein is CASSFTGGQLNTEAFF. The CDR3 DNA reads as TGTGCCAGCTCGTTTACAGGGGGGCAATTGAACACTGAAGCTTTCTTT.

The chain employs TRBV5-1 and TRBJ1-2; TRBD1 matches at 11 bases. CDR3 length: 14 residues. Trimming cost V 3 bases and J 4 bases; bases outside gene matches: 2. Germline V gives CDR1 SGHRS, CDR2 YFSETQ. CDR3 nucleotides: TGCGCCAGCAGCTCGGACAGGGGGCTCTATGGCTACACCTTC. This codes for CASSSDRGLYGYTF.

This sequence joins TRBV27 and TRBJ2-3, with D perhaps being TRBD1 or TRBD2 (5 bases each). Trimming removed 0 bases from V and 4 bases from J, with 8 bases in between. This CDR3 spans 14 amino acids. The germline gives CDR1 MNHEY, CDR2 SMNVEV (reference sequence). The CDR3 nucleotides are TGTGCCAGCAGTTTATCTCGGGGCTCAGATACGCAGTATTTT. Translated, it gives CASSLSRGSDTQYF.